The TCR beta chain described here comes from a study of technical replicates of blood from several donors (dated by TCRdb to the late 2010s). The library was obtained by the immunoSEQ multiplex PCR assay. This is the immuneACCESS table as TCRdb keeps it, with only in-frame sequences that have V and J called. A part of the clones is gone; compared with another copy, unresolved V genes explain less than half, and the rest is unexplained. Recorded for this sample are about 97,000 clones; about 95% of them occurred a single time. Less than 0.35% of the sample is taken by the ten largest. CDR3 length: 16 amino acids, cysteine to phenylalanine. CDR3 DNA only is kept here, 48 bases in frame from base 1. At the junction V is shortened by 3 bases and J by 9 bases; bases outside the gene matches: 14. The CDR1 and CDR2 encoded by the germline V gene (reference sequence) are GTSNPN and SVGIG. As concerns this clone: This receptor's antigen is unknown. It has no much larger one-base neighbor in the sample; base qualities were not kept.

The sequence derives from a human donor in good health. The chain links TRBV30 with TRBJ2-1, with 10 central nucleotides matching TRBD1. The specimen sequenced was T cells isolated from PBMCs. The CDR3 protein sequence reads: CAWRPLGDRGRSEQFF. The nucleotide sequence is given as TGTGCCTGGAGACCGCTAGGGGACAGGGGCCGAAGTGAGCAGTTCTTC. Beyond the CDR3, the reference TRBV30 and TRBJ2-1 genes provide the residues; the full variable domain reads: SQTIHQWPATLVQPVGSPLSLECTVEGTSNPNLYWYRQAAGRGLQLLFYSVGIGQISSEVPQNLSASRPQDRQFILSSKKLLLSDSGFYLCAWRPLGDRGRSEQFFGPGTRLTVL.